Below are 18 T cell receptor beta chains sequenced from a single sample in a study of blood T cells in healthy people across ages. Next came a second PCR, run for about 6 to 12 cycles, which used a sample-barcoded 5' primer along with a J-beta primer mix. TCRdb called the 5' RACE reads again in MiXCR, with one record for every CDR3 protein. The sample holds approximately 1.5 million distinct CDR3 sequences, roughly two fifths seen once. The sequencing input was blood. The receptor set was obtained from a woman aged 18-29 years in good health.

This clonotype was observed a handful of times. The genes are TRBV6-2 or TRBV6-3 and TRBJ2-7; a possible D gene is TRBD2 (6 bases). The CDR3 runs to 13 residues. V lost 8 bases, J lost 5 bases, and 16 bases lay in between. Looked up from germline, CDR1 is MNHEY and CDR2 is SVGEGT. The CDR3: CASWRVGENEQYF. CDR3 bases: TGTGCCAGCTGGAGGGTAGGTGAAAACGAGCAGTACTTC.

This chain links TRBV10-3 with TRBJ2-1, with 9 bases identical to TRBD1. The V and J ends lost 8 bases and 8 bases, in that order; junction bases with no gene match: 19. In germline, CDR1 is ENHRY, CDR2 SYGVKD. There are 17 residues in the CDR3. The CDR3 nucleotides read TGTGCCATCGCCGGGACAGGGAAACGGCGGGACTTATATGAGCAGTTCTTC. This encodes CAIAGTGKRRDLYEQFF.

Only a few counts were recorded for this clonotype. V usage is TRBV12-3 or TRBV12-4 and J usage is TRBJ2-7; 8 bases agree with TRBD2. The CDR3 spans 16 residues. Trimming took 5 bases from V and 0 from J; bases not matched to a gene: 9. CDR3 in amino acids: CASSQLGGGSSYEQYF. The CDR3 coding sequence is TGTGCCAGCAGTCAGCTAGGCGGGGGGAGCTCCTACGAGCAGTACTTC.

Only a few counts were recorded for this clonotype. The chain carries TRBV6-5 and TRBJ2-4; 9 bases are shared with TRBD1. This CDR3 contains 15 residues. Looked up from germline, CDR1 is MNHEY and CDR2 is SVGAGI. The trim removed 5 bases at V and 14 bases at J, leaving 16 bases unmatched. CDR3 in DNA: TGTGCCAGCAGTGCGCTTCTACCGGGACAGGGAAGCGAGTACTTC. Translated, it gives CASSALLPGQGSEYF.

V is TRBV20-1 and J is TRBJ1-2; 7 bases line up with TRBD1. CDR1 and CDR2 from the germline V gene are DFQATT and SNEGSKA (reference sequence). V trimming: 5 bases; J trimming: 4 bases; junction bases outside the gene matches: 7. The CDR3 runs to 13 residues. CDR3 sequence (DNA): TGCAGTGCTCCGGACAGGACCCTCTATGGCTACACCTTC. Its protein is CSAPDRTLYGYTF.

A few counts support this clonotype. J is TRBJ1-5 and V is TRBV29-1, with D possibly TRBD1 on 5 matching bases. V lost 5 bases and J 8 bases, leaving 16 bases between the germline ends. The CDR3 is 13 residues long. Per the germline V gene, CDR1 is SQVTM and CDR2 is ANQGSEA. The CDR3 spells CSVTQTAGEPQHF. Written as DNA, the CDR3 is TGCAGCGTTACACAGACAGCCGGGGAGCCCCAGCATTTT.

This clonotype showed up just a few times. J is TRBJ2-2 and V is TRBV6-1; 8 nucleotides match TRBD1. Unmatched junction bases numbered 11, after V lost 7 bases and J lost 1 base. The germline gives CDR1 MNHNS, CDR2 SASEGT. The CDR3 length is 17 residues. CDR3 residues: CASKFQGAQLNTGELFF. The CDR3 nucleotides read TGTGCCAGCAAATTCCAGGGGGCCCAGCTGAACACCGGGGAGCTGTTTTTT.

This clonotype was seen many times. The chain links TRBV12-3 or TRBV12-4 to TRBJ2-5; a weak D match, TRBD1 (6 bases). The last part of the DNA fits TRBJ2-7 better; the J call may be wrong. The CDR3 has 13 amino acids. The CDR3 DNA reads TGTGCCAGTAGTGGCTGGGACAACAACGAGCAGTACTTC. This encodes CASSGWDNNEQYF.

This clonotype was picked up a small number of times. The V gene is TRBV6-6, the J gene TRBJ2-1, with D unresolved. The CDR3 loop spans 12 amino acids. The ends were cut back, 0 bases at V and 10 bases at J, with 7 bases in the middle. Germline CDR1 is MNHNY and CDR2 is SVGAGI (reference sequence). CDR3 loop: CASSYSQAEQFF. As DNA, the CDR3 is TGTGCCAGCAGTTACTCCCAAGCGGAGCAGTTCTTC.

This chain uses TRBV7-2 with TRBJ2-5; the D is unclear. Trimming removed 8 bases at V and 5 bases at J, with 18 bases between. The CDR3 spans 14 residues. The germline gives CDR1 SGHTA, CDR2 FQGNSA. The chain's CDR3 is CASGSHSLAETQYF. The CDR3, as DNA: TGTGCCAGCGGCTCGCATTCCTTGGCGGAGACCCAGTACTTC.

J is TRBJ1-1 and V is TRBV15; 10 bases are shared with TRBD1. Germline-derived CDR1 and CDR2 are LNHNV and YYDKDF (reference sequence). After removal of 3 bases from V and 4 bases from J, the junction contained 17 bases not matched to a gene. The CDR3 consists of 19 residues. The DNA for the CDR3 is TGTGCCACCAGCAGTTCCCTTCTCGGGACAGGGGAGAGTGGCACTGAAGCTTTCTTT. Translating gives CATSSSLLGTGESGTEAFF.

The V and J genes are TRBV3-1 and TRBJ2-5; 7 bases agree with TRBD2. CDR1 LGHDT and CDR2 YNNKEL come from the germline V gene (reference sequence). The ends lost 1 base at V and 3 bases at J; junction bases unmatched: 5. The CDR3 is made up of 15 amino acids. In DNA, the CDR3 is TGTGCCAGCAGCCAAGCAACTCTAGCGGAAGAGACCCAGTACTTC. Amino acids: CASSQATLAEETQYF.

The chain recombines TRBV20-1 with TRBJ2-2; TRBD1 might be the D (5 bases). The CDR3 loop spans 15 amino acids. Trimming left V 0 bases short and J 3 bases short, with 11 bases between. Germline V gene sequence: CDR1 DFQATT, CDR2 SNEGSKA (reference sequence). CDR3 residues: CSARDGIGDTGELFF. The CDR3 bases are TGCAGTGCTAGAGATGGAATAGGGGACACCGGGGAGCTGTTTTTT.

DNA for the CDR3: TGTGCCAGCAGCTTAGAGTTATCTCGCAGTAGAATAGCCAAAAACATTCAGTACTTC. Its translation: CASSLELSRSRIAKNIQYF. The rearrangement uses TRBV13 and TRBJ2-4, with D uncertain. CDR1 and CDR2 from the germline V gene are PRHDT and FYEKMQ (reference sequence). V gave up 1 base and J gave up 0 bases, with 19 bases separating them. The CDR3 contains 19 residues.

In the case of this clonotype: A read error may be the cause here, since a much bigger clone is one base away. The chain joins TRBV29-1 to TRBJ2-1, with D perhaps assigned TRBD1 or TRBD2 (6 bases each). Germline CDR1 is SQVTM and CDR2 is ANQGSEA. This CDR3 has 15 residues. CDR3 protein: CSVGVGGVSYKEQFF. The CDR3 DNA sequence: TGCAGCGTTGGGGTCGGGGGCGTTTCCTACAAGGAGCAGTTCTTC.

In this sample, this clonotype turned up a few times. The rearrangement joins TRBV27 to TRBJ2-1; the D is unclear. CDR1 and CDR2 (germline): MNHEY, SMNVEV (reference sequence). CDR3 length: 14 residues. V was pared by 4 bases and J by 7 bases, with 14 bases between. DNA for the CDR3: TGTGCCAGCAGTTCGGCAGAGGTCAGAAATGAGCAGTTCTTC. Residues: CASSSAEVRNEQFF.

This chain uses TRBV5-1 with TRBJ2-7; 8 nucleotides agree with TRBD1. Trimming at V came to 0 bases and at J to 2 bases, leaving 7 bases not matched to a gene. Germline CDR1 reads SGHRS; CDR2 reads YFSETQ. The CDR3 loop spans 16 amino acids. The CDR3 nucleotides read TGCGCCAGCAGCTTGGGAGACAGGGGAAGACCCTACGAGCAGTACTTC. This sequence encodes CASSLGDRGRPYEQYF.

The CDR3 region has the DNA TGCAGTGCTACCATAACAGGGGGCAATCAGCCCCAGCATTTT. The encoded protein is CSATITGGNQPQHF. This rearrangement joins TRBV20-1 to TRBJ1-5; the match to TRBD1 covers 7 bases. V lost 4 bases to trimming and J lost 2 bases; unmatched junction nucleotides: 5. CDR1 and CDR2 (germline): DFQATT, SNEGSKA (reference sequence). The CDR3 is 14 residues long.